This is a list of T cell receptor beta chains from one sample in a study of T cells in Graves' hyperthyroidism and ophthalmopathy. Via MiXCR, TCRdb re-called the multiplex PCR reads, giving one row per CDR3 protein. Among hundreds of thousands of distinct CDR3 sequences listed, approximately 25% were seen once. The sequenced sample consisted of blood. These receptor sequences come from a woman aged 25 to 45 with Graves' ophthalmopathy. Both conserved end residues are part of each CDR3. The D gene is left open where the match is weak. Size is stated for part of the rows, as once, few or many counts, or as a class when the clone is expanded.

CASSYSLTGNTEAFF TGTGCCAGCAGTTACTCCCTGACGGGCAACACTGAAGCTTTCTTT - many TRBJ1-1 TRBV6-5
CASRIRREGEQYF TGCGCCAGCAGAATCCGACGGGAGGGCGAGCAGTACTTC TRBD2 - TRBJ2-7 TRBV5-1
CASSLAQGENGYTF TGTGCCAGCAGCTTGGCGCAGGGAGAAAATGGCTACACCTTC - - TRBJ1-2 TRBV7-2
CASRWEGGYEQYF TGTGCCAGCAGGTGGGAGGGTGGGTACGAGCAGTACTTC TRBD2 - TRBJ2-7 TRBV28
CASSSSIWESEQFF TGTGCCAGCAGCTCAAGTATTTGGGAGAGTGAGCAGTTCTTC - - TRBJ2-1 TRBV7-2
CASSQEFSPLGKNIQYF TGCGCCAGCAGCCAAGAGTTTAGCCCGTTAGGCAAAAACATTCAGTACTTC - many TRBJ2-4 TRBV4-1
CASSPLEPWGQVGGYTF TGTGCCAGCAGCCCTTTGGAACCGTGGGGACAGGTCGGTGGCTACACCTTC TRBD1 many TRBJ1-2 TRBV7-2
CASSVDITVLSLRYEQYF TGTGCCAGCAGTGTCGATATCACAGTTCTCTCCCTACGCTACGAGCAGTACTTC - many TRBJ2-7 TRBV6-1
CSAREPSGLVNNEQFF TGCAGTGCTAGAGAACCTAGCGGCCTCGTCAACAATGAGCAGTTCTTC TRBD2 many TRBJ2-1 TRBV20-1
CASSLHLPGQGFNGYTF TGCGCCAGCAGCCTCCATCTTCCGGGACAGGGATTTAATGGCTACACCTTC TRBD1 many TRBJ1-2 TRBV4-1
CATGTLKGTEAFF TGTGCCACCGGGACTCTTAAAGGCACTGAAGCTTTCTTT - few TRBJ1-1 TRBV6-1
CAWSESRGTEQYF TGTGCCTGGAGTGAGTCCCGAGGGACCGAGCAGTACTTC - many TRBJ2-7 TRBV30
CASSQEAGQGTEAFF TGTGCCAGCAGCCAAGAGGCGGGACAGGGTACTGAAGCTTTCTTT TRBD1 few TRBJ1-1 TRBV3-1
CASSLSYGGNQPQHF TGTGCCAGCAGCTTATCGTACGGGGGCAATCAGCCCCAGCATTTT - many TRBJ1-5 TRBV7-2
CASSVGAHLPYGYTF TGTGCCAGCAGCGTCGGGGCACATTTACCCTATGGCTACACCTTC - many TRBJ1-2 TRBV9
CASTLIGGRRAKNIQYF TGTGCCAGCACCCTGATTGGGGGGCGTAGAGCCAAAAACATTCAGTACTTC - once TRBJ2-4 TRBV6-1
CASSLGPLETQYF TGTGCCAGCAGCTTAGGACCGTTGGAGACCCAGTACTTC - many TRBJ2-5 TRBV7-8
CASSFAGLTGIITEAFF TGTGCCAGCAGTTTCGCTGGATTGACAGGGATCATCACTGAAGCTTTCTTT TRBD1 - TRBJ1-1 TRBV12-3/TRBV12-4
CASSQGGCPSLGPNYGYTF TGTGCCAGCAGCCAAGGGGGATGCCCAAGTTTGGGGCCAAACTATGGCTACACCTTC - few TRBJ1-2 TRBV3-1
CATRAPGVSNQPQHF TGTGCCACCAGAGCCCCCGGGGTGAGCAATCAGCCCCAGCATTTT - many TRBJ1-5 TRBV15
CASSYEEDTEAFF TGTGCCAGCAGTTACGAGGAGGACACTGAAGCTTTCTTT - once TRBJ1-1 TRBV6-5
CASSGGTSELFYEQYF TGTGCCAGCAGTGGCGGGACTAGCGAACTTTTCTACGAGCAGTACTTC TRBD2 - TRBJ2-7 TRBV6-2/TRBV6-3
CSAPDPYEQYF TGCAGTGCCCCCGACCCCTACGAGCAGTACTTC - once TRBJ2-7 TRBV20-1
CASSLLARGPNYGYTF TGTGCCAGCAGCTTATTAGCGCGCGGGCCTAACTATGGCTACACCTTC - many TRBJ1-2 TRBV11-1
CASSQAHMEEETQYF TGTGCCAGCAGCCAAGCTCATATGGAGGAAGAGACCCAGTACTTC - many TRBJ2-5 TRBV4-2
CSVEGYMNTEAFF TGCAGCGTTGAAGGCTACATGAACACTGAAGCTTTCTTT - many TRBJ1-1 TRBV29-1
CSASYSGGLGSTGELFF TGCAGTGCCTCCTATTCAGGGGGGCTGGGTTCGACCGGGGAGCTGTTTTTT - - TRBJ2-2 TRBV20-1
CASSSPGDSGGYEQYF TGTGCCAGCAGTTCCCCCGGTGATTCTGGGGGCTACGAGCAGTACTTC - many TRBJ2-7 TRBV28
CASSLLASGSLGAKNIQYF TGTGCCAGCAGTTTATTAGCTAGCGGGAGTTTGGGGGCCAAAAACATTCAGTACTTC TRBD2 few TRBJ2-4 TRBV28
CASSSPTTGSGYTF TGCGCCAGCAGCTCTCCGACGACAGGGTCTGGCTACACCTTC TRBD1 many TRBJ1-2 TRBV5-1
CASSLALTYEQYF TGTGCCAGCAGTCTAGCGCTTACCTACGAGCAGTACTTC - - TRBJ2-7 TRBV28
CASLGRGETQYF TGTGCCAGTCTCGGGAGGGGAGAGACCCAGTACTTC TRBD2 many TRBJ2-5 TRBV19
CASSLGNTGLNTEAFF TGCGCCAGCAGCTTGGGGAACACAGGGCTGAACACTGAAGCTTTCTTT - - TRBJ1-1 TRBV5-1
CASGSTSGGNTGELFF TGTGCTAGTGGCTCAACTAGCGGGGGGAACACCGGGGAGCTGTTTTTT TRBD2 few TRBJ2-2 TRBV12-5
CASSQGWDGTEAFF TGTGCCAGCAGCCAAGGGTGGGATGGCACTGAAGCTTTCTTT - few TRBJ1-1 TRBV3-1
CASRPTEGAFF TGTGCCAGCAGACCGACTGAAGGAGCTTTCTTT - many TRBJ1-1 TRBV12-3/TRBV12-4
CASSLSGELFF TGTGCCAGCAGTTTATCCGGGGAGCTGTTTTTT - many TRBJ2-2 TRBV12-3/TRBV12-4
CASSPQGAGYGYTF TGTGCCAGCAGCCCGCAGGGGGCGGGCTATGGCTACACCTTC TRBD1 - TRBJ1-2 TRBV7-9
CASSLVLDDGYTF TGTGCCAGCAGTTTAGTGTTGGACGATGGCTACACCTTC - - TRBJ1-2 TRBV28
CASRPGDTYEQYF TGTGCCAGCAGGCCGGGGGACACCTACGAGCAGTACTTC - - TRBJ2-7 TRBV2
CASSPSISSGNTIYF TGTGCCAGCAGTCCGTCGATCAGCTCTGGAAACACCATATATTTT - - TRBJ1-3 TRBV28
CASSQDGTASWGNIQYF TGCGCCAGCAGCCAAGATGGCACGGCGTCCTGGGGAAACATTCAGTACTTC - few TRBJ2-4 TRBV4-1
CASSGRVSHEQYF TGTGCCAGCAGTGGACGAGTTAGTCACGAGCAGTACTTC - many TRBJ2-7 TRBV2
CASGGLEQYF TGTGCCAGCGGGGGACTCGAGCAGTACTTC - - TRBJ2-7 TRBV2
CASSIFDTNTEAFF TGTGCCAGTAGTATTTTTGATACAAACACTGAAGCTTTCTTT - many TRBJ1-1 TRBV19
CATSRGTRYEQYF TGTGCCACCAGCAGAGGGACTCGCTACGAGCAGTACTTC - many TRBJ2-7 TRBV15
CASSSGSTWKETQYF TGTGCCAGCAGTTCCGGGAGTACGTGGAAAGAGACCCAGTACTTC - many TRBJ2-5 TRBV27
CASSQEDDGDSVQHF TGTGCCAGCAGCCAAGAAGACGATGGGGACAGCGTTCAGCATTTT TRBD1 - TRBJ1-5 TRBV3-1